The clone carrying this T cell receptor beta chain appeared a single time. This sample stems from a study of shared clonotypes between healthy human individuals. Clones were read by immunoSEQ multiplex PCR, and TCRdb kept only the in-frame ones, dropping some. There are millions of clones in the sample; more than 80% occur only once, and about 0.37% lies in the top ten. V lost 4 bases and J 5 bases, leaving 15 bases between the germline ends. Looked up from germline, CDR1 is MNHEY and CDR2 is SVGAGI. The CDR3 sequence is 15 residues long. This TCR came from a man aged 18 to 30 in good health. Some clones in this sample may be carry-over from other donors' samples. The material sequenced was naive CD4+ T cells from PBMCs. As for subset: CD45RA+ positively selected. The chain couples TRBV6-5 to TRBJ1-5, with D perhaps matching TRBD1 (5 bases). The CDR3 DNA follows: TGTGCCAGCAGTTCCGGGACGGGTGGTTATCAGCCCCAGCATTTT. The encoded protein is CASSSGTGGYQPQHF.